This TCR beta chain was documented in a study of graft-versus-host responses after intestinal transplantation (dated by TCRdb to about 2021). About the study as a whole: Multivisceral, liver-intestinal, or isolated intestinal transplants were received by the recipients. The cohort enrolled around 25 intestinal transplant recipients including one retransplant, and a few patients lacking pretransplant specimens were excluded. To identify alloreactive clones, pre-transplant mixed lymphocyte reaction products were sequenced and compared with unstimulated pre-transplant donor and recipient T cells. A peak of at least 4% donor T cells among recipient peripheral blood mononuclear cells was the definition used for donor T cell macrochimerism. Samples from a few later patients were sequenced in-house on an Illumina MiSeq with MiXCR processing rather than by the commercial service. Every recipient was given anti-thymocyte globulin induction, then maintenance tacrolimus and steroids for 2 to 4 years. Graft-versus-host and host-versus-graft alloreactive T cell clones were tracked in the graft, circulation and bone marrow after intestinal transplantation using bulk TCR-beta CDR3 sequencing.

The CDR1 and CDR2 encoded by the germline V gene are SGDLS and YYNGEE. The CDR3 has 15 amino acids, counting the end cysteine and phenylalanine. The CDR3 DNA has 45 bases and is translated from base 1. This sample's time point label indicates: cells obtained before transplantation from donor or recipient. CD3+CD4+ and CD3+CD8+ populations were FACS-sorted from unstimulated pre-transplant donor and recipient cells taken from spleen or lymph nodes. About this clone: What this receptor recognizes is not known. Base quality data are lacking; no much larger clone is found one base away.

Broader findings and caveats from the paper: The relatively low number and heterogeneity of intestinal transplant patients limited the conclusions. In the allografts of patients with donor T cell macrochimerism, GvH to HvG T cell clonal ratios were high. Early after transplant, peak levels of circulating GvH clones were associated with declines in HvG clones. GvH clones were detected in recipient bone marrow, and some of these GvH clones were observed earlier in ileal mucosa or blood, consistent with an intestinal mucosal origin.

Libraries were made using the immunoSEQ multiplex PCR assay. In most patients, genomic DNA was isolated using the Qiagen DNeasy Blood and Tissue Kit and sent frozen to Adaptive Biotechnologies for TCR sequencing. For most patients, genomic DNA was subjected to high-throughput TCR-beta CDR3 sequencing by Adaptive Biotechnologies. Processing in the source paper ran as follows. Adaptive's ImmunoSEQ software was the source of the TCR sequencing data for about 17 patients, while three other patients were processed with MiXCR and VDJtools. To correct CD4 versus CD8 sorting errors, any sequence found in both subsets at a frequency ratio below 5:1 was removed. CDR3 nucleotide sequences shared between donor and recipient were removed because their origin could not be assigned. At least 2-fold expansion over unstimulated cells and a minimum CFSE-low frequency of 0.002% (template counts) or 0.001% (read counts) were required for clones to be classified as alloreactive. A clone was considered mappable if detected in the sequenced pre-transplant spleen, lymph node, or MLR CFSE-low populations of the donor or recipient. The cumulative frequency of alloreactive clones was calculated as a percentage of all sequences, weighted by copy number. Sourced from immuneACCESS, this table was stored by TCRdb with only in-frame sequences that have V and J called. A share of the clones is absent; for the studies checked, an unresolved V gene accounts for under half, and the remainder has no known explanation. That table is the source of V, J and clone size, and D and trimming were worked out from the DNA. This sample has some 140,000 clones in its table, and over 90% of those were observed once. The ten biggest clones cover roughly 0.19% of the sample.

The chain employs TRBV9 and TRBJ2-5, with 9 bases aligning to TRBD1. With the DNA end fitting TRBJ2-7 better, the J assignment may be wrong. The material sequenced was unstimulated CD4+ T cells sorted from spleen or lymph node cells, taken before intestinal transplant. This TCR derives from a human donor who received an intestinal transplant. The nucleotide sequence reads as follows: TGTGCCAGCAGCGCCGGGACAGGGAATATGTACGAGCAGTACTTC. Translated, it reads CASSAGTGNMYEQYF.